This T cell receptor beta chain was recovered during a study of blood T cell repertoires in COVID-19. Whole-study context: Sources were T cells, B-cell-depleted T cells, or PBMCs; the material itself was cDNA or gDNA.

This clone was observed a handful of times. V gave up 6 bases and J gave up 5 bases; unmatched junction bases: 5. The length of the CDR3 is 14 residues. The germline gives CDR1 MGHRA, CDR2 YSYEKL. Authors' analysis steps: Nucleated cell number was recorded as an estimate derived from reference gene primer amplification. Method: immunoSEQ multiplex PCR; TCRdb's copy keeps in-frame clones and lacks some. From that table come the V and J calls and clone size; the DNA was used to work out D and trimming. Of some 220,000 clones in the sample, 80% to 90% were seen once. The sample consisted of peripheral blood. The gene calls are TRBV4-1 and TRBJ2-7; 12 bases match TRBD2. The sequence derives from a woman aged 80 or over with active or convalescent COVID-19. CDR3 bases: TGCGCCAGCAGAGGACTAGCGGGGACCCACGAGCAGTACTTC. It yields the protein CASRGLAGTHEQYF.